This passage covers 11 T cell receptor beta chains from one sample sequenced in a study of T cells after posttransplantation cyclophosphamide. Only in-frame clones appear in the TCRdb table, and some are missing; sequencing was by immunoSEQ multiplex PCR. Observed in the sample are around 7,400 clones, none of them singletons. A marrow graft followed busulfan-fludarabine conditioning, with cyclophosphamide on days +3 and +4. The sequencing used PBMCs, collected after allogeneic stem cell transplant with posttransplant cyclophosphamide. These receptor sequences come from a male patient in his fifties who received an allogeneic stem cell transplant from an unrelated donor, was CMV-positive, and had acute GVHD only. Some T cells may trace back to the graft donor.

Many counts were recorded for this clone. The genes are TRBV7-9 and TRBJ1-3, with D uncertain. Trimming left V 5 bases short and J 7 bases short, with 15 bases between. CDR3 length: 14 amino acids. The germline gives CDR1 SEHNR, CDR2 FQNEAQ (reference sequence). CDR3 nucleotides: TGTGCCAGCAGCCCCGACGGCCGGAGTAACACCATATATTTT. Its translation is CASSPDGRSNTIYF.

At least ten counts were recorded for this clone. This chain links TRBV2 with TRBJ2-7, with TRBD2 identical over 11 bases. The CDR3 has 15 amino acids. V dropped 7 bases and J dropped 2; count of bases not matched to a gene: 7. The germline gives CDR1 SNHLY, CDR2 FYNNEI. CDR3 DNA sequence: TGTGCCAGCAAATTAGGGACTAGCGGAGCCTACGAGCAGTACTTC. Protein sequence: CASKLGTSGAYEQYF.

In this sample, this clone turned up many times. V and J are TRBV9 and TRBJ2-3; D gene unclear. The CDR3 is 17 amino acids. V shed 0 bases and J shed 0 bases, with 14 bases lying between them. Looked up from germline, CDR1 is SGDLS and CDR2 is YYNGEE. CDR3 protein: CASSVGITAGSTDTQYF. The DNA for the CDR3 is TGTGCCAGCAGCGTAGGAATTACGGCAGGAAGCACAGATACGCAGTATTTT.

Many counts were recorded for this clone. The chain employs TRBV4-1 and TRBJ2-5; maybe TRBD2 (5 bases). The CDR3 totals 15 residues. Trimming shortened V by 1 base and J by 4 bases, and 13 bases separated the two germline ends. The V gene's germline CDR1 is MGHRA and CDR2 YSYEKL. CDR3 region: CASSQVQLGRETQYF. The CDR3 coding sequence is TGCGCCAGCAGCCAAGTCCAACTAGGCAGAGAGACCCAGTACTTC.

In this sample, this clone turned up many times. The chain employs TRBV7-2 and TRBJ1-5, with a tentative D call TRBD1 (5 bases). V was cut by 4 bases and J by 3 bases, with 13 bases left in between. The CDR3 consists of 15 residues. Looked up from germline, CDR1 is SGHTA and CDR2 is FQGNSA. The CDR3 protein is CASSSQPGINQPQHF. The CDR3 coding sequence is TGTGCCAGCAGCTCACAGCCAGGGATCAATCAGCCCCAGCATTTT. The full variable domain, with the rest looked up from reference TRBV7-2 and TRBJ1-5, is GAGVSQSPSNKVTEKGKDVELRCDPISGHTALYWYRQSLGQGLEFLIYFQGNSAPDKSGLPSDRFSAERTGGSVSTLTIQRTQQEDSAVYLCASSSQPGINQPQHFGDGTRLSIL.

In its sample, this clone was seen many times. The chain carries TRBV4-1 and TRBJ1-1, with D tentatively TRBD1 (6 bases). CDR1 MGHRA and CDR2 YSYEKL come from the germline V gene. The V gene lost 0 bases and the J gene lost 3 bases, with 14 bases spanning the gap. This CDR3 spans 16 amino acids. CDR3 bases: TGCGCCAGCAGCCAAGAGGGAGGGGGAGTGGACACTGAAGCTTTCTTT. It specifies CASSQEGGGVDTEAFF.

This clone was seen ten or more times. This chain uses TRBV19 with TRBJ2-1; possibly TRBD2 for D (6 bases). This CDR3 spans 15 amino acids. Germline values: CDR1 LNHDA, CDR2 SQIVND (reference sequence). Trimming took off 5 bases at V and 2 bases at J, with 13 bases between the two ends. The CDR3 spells CASSFSGGPYNEQFF. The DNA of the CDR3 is TGTGCCAGTAGTTTCTCTGGAGGGCCCTACAATGAGCAGTTCTTC.

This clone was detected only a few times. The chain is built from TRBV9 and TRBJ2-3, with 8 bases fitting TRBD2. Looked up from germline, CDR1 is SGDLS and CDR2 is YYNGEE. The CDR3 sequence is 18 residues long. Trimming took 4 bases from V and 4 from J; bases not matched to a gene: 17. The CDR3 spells CASSSSSGSVLGPDTQYF. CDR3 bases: TGTGCCAGCAGCTCTTCGAGCGGGAGCGTTCTCGGTCCAGATACGCAGTATTTT.

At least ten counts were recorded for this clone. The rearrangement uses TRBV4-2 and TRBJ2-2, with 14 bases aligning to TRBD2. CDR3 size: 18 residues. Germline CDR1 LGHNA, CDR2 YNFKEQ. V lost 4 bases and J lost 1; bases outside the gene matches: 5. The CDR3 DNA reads TGTGCCAGCAGCCCCGGACTAGCGGGGGGCCGGAACACCGGGGAGCTGTTTTTT. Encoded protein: CASSPGLAGGRNTGELFF.

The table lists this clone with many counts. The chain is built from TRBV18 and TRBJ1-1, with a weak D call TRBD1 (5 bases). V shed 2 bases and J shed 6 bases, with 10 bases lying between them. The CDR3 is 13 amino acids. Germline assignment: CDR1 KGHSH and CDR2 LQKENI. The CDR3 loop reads CASSPGAGSEAFF. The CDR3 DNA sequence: TGTGCCAGCTCACCAGGGGCAGGGTCTGAAGCTTTCTTT.

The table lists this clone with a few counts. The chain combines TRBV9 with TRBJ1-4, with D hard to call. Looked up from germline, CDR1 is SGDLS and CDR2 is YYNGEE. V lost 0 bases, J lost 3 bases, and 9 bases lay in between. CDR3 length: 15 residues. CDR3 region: CASSVGPGPNEKLFF. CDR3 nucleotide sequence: TGTGCCAGCAGCGTAGGCCCTGGGCCTAATGAAAAACTGTTTTTT.